This TCR beta chain was recorded in a study of shared clonotypes between healthy human individuals. Participating donors were healthy, HIV-negative adults free of recent acute infections or vaccinations. About this clone: The antigen remains undetermined.

In the original analysis: Filtering differed since immunoSEQ provided only junctions, with no quality scores. Some clones are missing from TCRdb's copy, which holds only in-frame ones; the method was immunoSEQ multiplex PCR. The V and J calls and clone size come from that table; D and trimming were worked out from the DNA. The data hold hundreds of thousands of clones, with about three quarters observed a single time. The junction had 1 base not matched to a gene; V was cut back by 2 bases and J by 0 bases. The CDR3 contains 15 residues. Looked up from germline, CDR1 is SGHRS and CDR2 is YFSETQ. Study observations and caveats: Relative to memory subsets, naive subsets generally showed larger estimated richness.

This sequence joins TRBV5-1 and TRBJ2-2, with TRBD2 matching over 7 bases. The sample comprised memory CD4+ T cells sorted from blood. The subset was: CD45RA-negative fraction. The receptor was isolated from a woman aged 25 to 39 in good health. The CDR3 here is CASSLLATNTGELFF. The CDR3 DNA follows: TGCGCCAGCAGCTTACTAGCGACGAACACCGGGGAGCTGTTTTTT. The full variable domain, in which reference TRBV5-1 and TRBJ2-2 provide the parts outside the CDR3, is KAGVTQTPRYLIKTRGQQVTLSCSPISGHRSVSWYQQTPGQGLQFLFEYFSETQRNKGNFPGRFSGRQFSNSRSEMNVSTLELGDSALYLCASSLLATNTGELFFGEGSRLTVL.